Listed below are T cell receptor beta chains from one sample, sequenced in a study of T cell responses to AZD1222 COVID-19 vaccine. Only in-frame clones appear in the TCRdb table, and some are missing; sequencing was by immunoSEQ multiplex PCR. The repertoire includes some 100,000 clones, about 89% of them detected once, and 6% to 8% sits in the top ten. The sample here was peripheral blood, taken on day 0 of AZD1222 vaccination. Source of these receptors: an adult in good health. CDR3s include the opening cysteine and the closing phenylalanine or tryptophan. The D gene is left open where the match is weak. The size entry is marked missing in some rows and otherwise reads once, few, many or a size class.

J gene	V gene	clone size	D gene	CDR3 DNA	CDR3 protein
TRBJ1-6	TRBV2	NA	NA	TGTGCCAGCAGTCGCCACAGGGTTGCTAATTCACCCCTCCACTTT	CASSRHRVANSPLHF
TRBJ2-3	TRBV11-2	NA	NA	TGTGCCAGCACCCCCCTGGGTCGGATCACAGATACGCAGTATTTT	CASTPLGRITDTQYF
TRBJ1-2	TRBV7-9	few	NA	TGTGCCAGCAGCTTGCAGGGTTCTGAGGATGGCTACACCTTC	CASSLQGSEDGYTF
TRBJ2-3	TRBV30	NA	NA	TGTGCCTGGAGCATCTACGTAGGGGCCGGCACAGATACGCAGTATTTT	CAWSIYVGAGTDTQYF
TRBJ2-7	TRBV3-1/TRBV3-2	NA	NA	TGTGCCAGCAGACCCCGGGTACCGTGTGAGCAGTACTTC	CASRPRVPCEQYF
TRBJ1-2	TRBV2	NA	NA	TGTGCCAGCAGCATAATAGGGGGACAAGCCTATGGCTACACCTTC	CASSIIGGQAYGYTF
TRBJ1-1	TRBV18	NA	NA	TGTGCCAGCTCACGGCAGGAGAACACTGAAGCTTTCTTT	CASSRQENTEAFF
TRBJ2-3	TRBV19	NA	NA	TGTGCCAGTAGTTCGGGAGTACGAGATACGCAGTATTTT	CASSSGVRDTQYF
TRBJ2-1	TRBV7-2	NA	NA	TGTGCCAGCAGCTTACTCTCCCGGGGATTGGAGCAGTTCTTC	CASSLLSRGLEQFF
TRBJ2-1	TRBV6-5	NA	NA	TGTGCCAGCAGTTACATACAGGGATGGTACAATGAGCAGTTCTTC	CASSYIQGWYNEQFF
TRBJ1-3	TRBV5-5	NA	NA	TGTGCCAGCAGCTTTCGGTCCAGGGATTTCTCTGGAAACACCATATATTTT	CASSFRSRDFSGNTIYF
TRBJ2-7	TRBV5-1	NA	NA	TGCGCCAGCAGCCCCGGGAGAGGGGACAACGAGCAGTACTTC	CASSPGRGDNEQYF
TRBJ1-2	TRBV7-8	NA	TRBD1	TGTGCCAGCAGCTTGGGAGGACAGGGGGCATTCGGCTACACCTTC	CASSLGGQGAFGYTF
TRBJ1-2	TRBV18	NA	NA	TGTGCCAGCTCACCACGGGCCGACTATGGCTACACCTTC	CASSPRADYGYTF
TRBJ1-6	TRBV7-9	NA	NA	TGTGCCAGCAGCTCGCAGTGGGGGCCGGGATCACCCCTCCACTTT	CASSSQWGPGSPLHF
TRBJ1-2	TRBV29-1	NA	NA	TGCAGCGTTGAAGGGACGGGTGAGGGGAACTATGGCTACACCTTC	CSVEGTGEGNYGYTF
TRBJ2-5	TRBV18	NA	TRBD2	TGTGCCAGCTCAAAACCGGGACTAGCGGGAGGCGAGACCCAGTACTTC	CASSKPGLAGGETQYF
TRBJ1-5	TRBV5-4	NA	TRBD1	TGTGCCAGCAGCGAGGACAGGGGAGGGCCCCAGCATTTT	CASSEDRGGPQHF
TRBJ1-1	TRBV6-1	once	NA	TGTGCCAGCAGTGAATTGAGGGGGGGCACTGAAGCTTTCTTT	CASSELRGGTEAFF
TRBJ2-3	TRBV5-1	NA	TRBD2	TGCGCCAGCAGCGGCGGGAGTAGCACAGATACGCAGTATTTT	CASSGGSSTDTQYF
TRBJ1-6	TRBV4-1	NA	NA	TGCGCCAGCAGCCCAACCGGGTTGCCTTGGGAAGGTTCACCCCTCCACTTT	CASSPTGLPWEGSPLHF
TRBJ2-7	TRBV7-2	NA	TRBD2	TGTGCCAGCAGCGCGAACGGGGGGGCGTTCTACGAGCAGTACTTC	CASSANGGAFYEQYF
TRBJ1-5	TRBV7-8	NA	NA	TGTGCCAGCAGCCCCACCAGGGCTGCGAGCAATCAGCCCCAGCATTTT	CASSPTRAASNQPQHF
TRBJ1-4	TRBV5-1	NA	NA	TGCGCCAGCAGCTTGAGTAGGTCGGCAACTAATGAAAAACTGTTTTTT	CASSLSRSATNEKLFF
TRBJ1-6	TRBV7-2	NA	NA	TGTGCCAGCAGCTTAGCGAGCCCAGCCAATTCACCCCTCCACTTT	CASSLASPANSPLHF
TRBJ2-1	TRBV7-3	NA	NA	TGTGCCAGCAGCCCTGGACACAACTCCTACAATGAGCAGTTCTTC	CASSPGHNSYNEQFF
TRBJ1-6	TRBV5-6	NA	NA	TGTGCCAGCAGCTTGGAGGCTAATTCACCCCTCCACTTT	CASSLEANSPLHF
TRBJ1-1	TRBV3-1/TRBV3-2	once	NA	TGTGCCAGCAGCCAAGGAGACAGTATTCTATTGGGCACTGAAGCTTTCTTT	CASSQGDSILLGTEAFF
TRBJ2-2	TRBV18	NA	NA	TGTGCCAGCTCACCGGACACTAACACCGGGGAGCTGTTTTTT	CASSPDTNTGELFF
TRBJ2-1	TRBV30	NA	NA	TGTGCCTGGAGGGAATACAATGAGCAGTTCTTC	CAWREYNEQFF
TRBJ1-5	TRBV5-1	NA	NA	TGCGCCAGCAGCCCCGGTGGGACTTCCCGTGGGGAGCCCCAGCATTTT	CASSPGGTSRGEPQHF
TRBJ1-4	TRBV15	NA	NA	TGTGCCACCAGCAGAGATCTGCAGGAAAAACTGTTTTTT	CATSRDLQEKLFF